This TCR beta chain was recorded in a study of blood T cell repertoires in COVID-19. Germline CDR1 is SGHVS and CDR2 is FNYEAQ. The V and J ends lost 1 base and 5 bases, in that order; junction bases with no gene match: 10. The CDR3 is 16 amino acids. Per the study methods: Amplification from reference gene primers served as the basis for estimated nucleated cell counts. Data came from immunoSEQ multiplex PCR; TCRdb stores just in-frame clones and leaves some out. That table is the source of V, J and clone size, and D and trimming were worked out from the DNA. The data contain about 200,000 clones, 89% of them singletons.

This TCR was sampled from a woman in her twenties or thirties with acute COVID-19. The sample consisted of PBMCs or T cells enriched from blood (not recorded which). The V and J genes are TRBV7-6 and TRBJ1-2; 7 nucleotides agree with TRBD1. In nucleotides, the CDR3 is TGTGCCAGCAGCTTAGGTGGCACAGGGGATTGGTATGGCTACACCTTC. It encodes CASSLGGTGDWYGYTF.